The T cell receptor (beta chain) under discussion was sequenced for a study of cytomegalovirus exposure and HLA in healthy donors. Turning to the study itself: Early release data held about 92 million unique TCRs from HLA-typed donors. Study results and caveats: Being productive about 90% or about 30% of the time was typical of most TCR beta V segments in an earlier analysis. An apparent linkage of common viral pathogens to several of the most significant clusters emerged in a later analysis. A later analysis showed TCR association rates differing by HLA locus, peaking at DRB1 and lowest at HLA-C.

Germline CDR1 is WSHSY and CDR2 is SAAADI. CDR3 length equals 14 residues. As regards this clone: Its antigen is not known.

In the PCR, 60 Vbeta and 13 Jbeta primers were used. Here immunoSEQ multiplex PCR was the method, and the copy in TCRdb shows in-frame clones only, minus some. The sample contains about 190,000 clones, 80% to 85% of which appear only once. This receptor was obtained from a man in his fifties or sixties in good health and CMV-seronegative. Sequenced: PBMCs. The chain carries TRBV10-2 and TRBJ2-5; tentatively, D is TRBD2 (5 bases). Judging by the DNA end, TRBJ2-7 fits better; the J call may be wrong. CDR3 coding DNA: TGCGCCAGCAGTGAGCCCGGGGAATACTACGAGCAGTACTTC. Its protein is CASSEPGEYYEQYF.